The text below deals with one T cell receptor beta chain. What it binds is unknown. Amplification used 60 Vbeta primers and 13 Jbeta primers. Repertoires were generated with immunoSEQ multiplex PCR, while TCRdb's copy carries only in-frame clones and drops some. Of roughly 160,000 clones detected, just under 80% appear once; the ten largest clones hold over 0.95%. The data stem from a study of cytomegalovirus exposure and HLA in healthy donors. Findings and caveats of the study: Apart from CMV serostatus, no immune exposure information was available.

The sequence derives from a woman aged 45-60 years in good health and CMV-seronegative. Source material: PBMCs.

Here the CDR3 DNA reads TGTGCCAGTACCCACAGCGGGGGGCTCAATGAGCAGTTCTTC. Encoded protein: CASTHSGGLNEQFF. The V and J genes are TRBV19 and TRBJ2-1; TRBD2 aligns across 9 bases. V lost 7 bases and J lost 6; bases outside the gene matches: 7. Germline CDR1 reads LNHDA; CDR2 reads SQIVND (reference sequence). This CDR3 comprises 14 residues.